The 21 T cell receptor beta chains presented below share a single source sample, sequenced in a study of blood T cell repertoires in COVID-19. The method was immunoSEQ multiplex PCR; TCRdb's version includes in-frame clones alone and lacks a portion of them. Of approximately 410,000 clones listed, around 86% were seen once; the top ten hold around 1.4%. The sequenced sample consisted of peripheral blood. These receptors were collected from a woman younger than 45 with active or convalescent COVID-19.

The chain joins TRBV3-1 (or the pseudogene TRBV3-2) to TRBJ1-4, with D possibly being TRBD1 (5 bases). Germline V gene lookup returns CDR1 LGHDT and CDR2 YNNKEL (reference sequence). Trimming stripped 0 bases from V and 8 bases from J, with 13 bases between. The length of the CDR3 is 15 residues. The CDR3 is CASSQDTQGWEKLFF. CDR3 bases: TGTGCCAGCAGCCAAGATACGCAGGGCTGGGAAAAACTGTTTTTT.

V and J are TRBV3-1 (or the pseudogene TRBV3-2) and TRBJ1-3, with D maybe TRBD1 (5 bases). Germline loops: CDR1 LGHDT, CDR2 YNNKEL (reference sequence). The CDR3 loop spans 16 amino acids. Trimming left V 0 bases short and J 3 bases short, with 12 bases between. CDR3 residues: CASSQDGTGIGNTIYF. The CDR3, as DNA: TGTGCCAGCAGCCAAGACGGGACTGGAATTGGAAACACCATATATTTT.

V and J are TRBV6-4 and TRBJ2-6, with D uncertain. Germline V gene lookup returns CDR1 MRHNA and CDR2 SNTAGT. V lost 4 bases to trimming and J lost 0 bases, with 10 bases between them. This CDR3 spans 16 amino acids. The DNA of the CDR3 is TGTGCCAGCAGTGTAACAGCCAGCTCTGGGGCCAACGTCCTGACTTTC. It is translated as CASSVTASSGANVLTF.

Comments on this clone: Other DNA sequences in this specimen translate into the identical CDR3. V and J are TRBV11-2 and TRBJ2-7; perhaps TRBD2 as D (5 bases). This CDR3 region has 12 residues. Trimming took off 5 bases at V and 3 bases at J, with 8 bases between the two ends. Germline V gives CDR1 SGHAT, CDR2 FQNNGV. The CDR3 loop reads CASSLGVYEQYF. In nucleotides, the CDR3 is TGTGCCAGCAGCCTCGGGGTCTACGAGCAGTACTTC.

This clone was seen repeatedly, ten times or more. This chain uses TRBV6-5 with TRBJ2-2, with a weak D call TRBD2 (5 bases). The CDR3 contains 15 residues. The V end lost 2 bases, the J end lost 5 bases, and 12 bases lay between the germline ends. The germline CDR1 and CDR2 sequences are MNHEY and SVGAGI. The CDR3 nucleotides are TGTGCCAGCAGTTACGGAATAGCGCGGACCGGGGAGCTGTTTTTT. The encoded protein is CASSYGIARTGELFF.

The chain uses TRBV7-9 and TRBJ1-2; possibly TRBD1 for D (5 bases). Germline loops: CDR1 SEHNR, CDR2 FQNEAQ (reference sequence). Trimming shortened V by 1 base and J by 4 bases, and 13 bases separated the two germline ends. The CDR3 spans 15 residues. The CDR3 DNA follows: TGTGCCAGCAGCTTAGACGACAGAAACCTCTATGGCTACACCTTC. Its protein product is CASSLDDRNLYGYTF.

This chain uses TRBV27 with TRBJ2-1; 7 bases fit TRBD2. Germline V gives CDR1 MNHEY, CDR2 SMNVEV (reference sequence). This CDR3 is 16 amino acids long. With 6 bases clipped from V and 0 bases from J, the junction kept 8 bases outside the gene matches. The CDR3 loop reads CASSQEGGTSYNEQFF. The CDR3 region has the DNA TGTGCCAGCAGCCAAGAGGGAGGGACCTCCTACAATGAGCAGTTCTTC.

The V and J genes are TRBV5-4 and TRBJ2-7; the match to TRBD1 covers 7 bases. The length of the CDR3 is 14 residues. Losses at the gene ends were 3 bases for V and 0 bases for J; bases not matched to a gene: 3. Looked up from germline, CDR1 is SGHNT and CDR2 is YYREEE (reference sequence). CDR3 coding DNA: TGTGCCAGCAGCTCAAACAGGGGCTCCTACGAGCAGTACTTC. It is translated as CASSSNRGSYEQYF.

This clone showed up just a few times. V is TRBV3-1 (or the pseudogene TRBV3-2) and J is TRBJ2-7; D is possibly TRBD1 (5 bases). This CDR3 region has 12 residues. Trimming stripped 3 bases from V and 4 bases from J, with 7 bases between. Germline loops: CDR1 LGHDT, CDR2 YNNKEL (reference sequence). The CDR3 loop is CASSQGLYEQYF. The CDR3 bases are TGTGCCAGCAGCCAGGGGCTTTACGAGCAGTACTTC.

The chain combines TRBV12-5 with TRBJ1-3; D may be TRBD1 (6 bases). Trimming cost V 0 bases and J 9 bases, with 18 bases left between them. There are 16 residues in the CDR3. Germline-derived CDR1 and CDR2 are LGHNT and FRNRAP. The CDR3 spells CASGLVGQGSLGTIYF. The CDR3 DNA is TGTGCTAGTGGTTTGGTAGGGCAGGGGTCGTTGGGCACCATATATTTT.

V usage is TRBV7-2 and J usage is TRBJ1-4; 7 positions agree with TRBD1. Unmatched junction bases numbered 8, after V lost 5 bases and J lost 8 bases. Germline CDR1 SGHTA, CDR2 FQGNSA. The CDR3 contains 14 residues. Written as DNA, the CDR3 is TGTGCCAGCAGCCTTCGACAGGGTCAAGAAAAACTGTTTTTT. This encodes CASSLRQGQEKLFF.

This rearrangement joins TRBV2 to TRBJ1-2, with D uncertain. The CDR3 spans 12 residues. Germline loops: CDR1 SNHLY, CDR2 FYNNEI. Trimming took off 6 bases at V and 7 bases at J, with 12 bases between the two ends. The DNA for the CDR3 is TGTGCCAGCAGACTTGGTACGAGTGGCTACACCTTC. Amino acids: CASRLGTSGYTF.

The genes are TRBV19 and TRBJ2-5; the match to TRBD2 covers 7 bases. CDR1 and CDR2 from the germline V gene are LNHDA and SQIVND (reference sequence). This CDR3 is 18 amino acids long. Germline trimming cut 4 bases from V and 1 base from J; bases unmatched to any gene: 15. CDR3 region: CASSSGAWEGSGQETQYF. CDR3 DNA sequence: TGTGCCAGTAGTAGCGGTGCGTGGGAGGGGTCGGGCCAAGAGACCCAGTACTTC.

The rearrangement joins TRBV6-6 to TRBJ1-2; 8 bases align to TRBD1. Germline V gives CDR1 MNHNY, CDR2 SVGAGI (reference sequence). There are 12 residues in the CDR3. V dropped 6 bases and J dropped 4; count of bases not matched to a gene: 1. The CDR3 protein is CASRTGVYGYTF. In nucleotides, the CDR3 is TGTGCCAGCAGGACAGGGGTCTATGGCTACACCTTC.

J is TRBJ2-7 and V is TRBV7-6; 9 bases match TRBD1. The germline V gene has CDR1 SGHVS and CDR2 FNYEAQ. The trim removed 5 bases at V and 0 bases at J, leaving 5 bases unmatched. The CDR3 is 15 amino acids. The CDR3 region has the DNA TGTGCCAGCAGCCCTGGACAGGGGAGCTCCTACGAGCAGTACTTC. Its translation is CASSPGQGSSYEQYF.

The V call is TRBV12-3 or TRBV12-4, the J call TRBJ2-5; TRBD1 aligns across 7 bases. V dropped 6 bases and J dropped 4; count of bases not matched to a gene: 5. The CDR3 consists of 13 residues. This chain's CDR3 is CASRTGLIETQYF. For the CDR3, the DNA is TGTGCCAGCAGGACAGGGTTGATAGAGACCCAGTACTTC.

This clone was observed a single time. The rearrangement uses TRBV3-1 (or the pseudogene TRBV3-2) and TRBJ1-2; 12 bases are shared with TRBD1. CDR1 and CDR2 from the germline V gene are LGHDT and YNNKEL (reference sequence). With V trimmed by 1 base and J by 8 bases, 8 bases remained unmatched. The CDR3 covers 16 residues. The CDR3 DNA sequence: TGTGCCAGCAGCCAAGGAATGGGACAGGGGGCGCAAGGCTACACCTTC. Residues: CASSQGMGQGAQGYTF.

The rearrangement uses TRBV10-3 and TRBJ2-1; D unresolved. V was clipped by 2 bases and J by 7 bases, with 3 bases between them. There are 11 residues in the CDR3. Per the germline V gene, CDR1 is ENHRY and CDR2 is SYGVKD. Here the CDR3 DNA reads TGTGCCATCAGTGAGACTAATGAGCAGTTCTTC. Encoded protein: CAISETNEQFF.

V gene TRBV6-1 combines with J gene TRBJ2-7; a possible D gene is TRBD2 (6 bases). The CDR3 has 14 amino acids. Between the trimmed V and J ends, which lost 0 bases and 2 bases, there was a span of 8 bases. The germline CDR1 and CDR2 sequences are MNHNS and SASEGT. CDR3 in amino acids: CASSEAPGAYEQYF. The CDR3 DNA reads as TGTGCCAGCAGTGAAGCACCGGGGGCCTACGAGCAGTACTTC.

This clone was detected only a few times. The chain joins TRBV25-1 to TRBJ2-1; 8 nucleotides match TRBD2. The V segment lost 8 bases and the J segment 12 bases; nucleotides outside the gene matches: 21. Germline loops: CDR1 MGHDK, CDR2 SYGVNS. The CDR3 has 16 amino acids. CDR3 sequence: CASLSGAGVTGARQFF. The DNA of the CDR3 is TGTGCCAGCCTCTCGGGAGCGGGGGTGACCGGTGCTCGGCAGTTCTTC. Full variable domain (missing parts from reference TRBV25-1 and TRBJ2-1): EADIYQTPRYLVIGTGKKITLECSQTMGHDKMYWYQQDPGMELHLIHYSYGVNSTEKGDLSSESTVSRIRTEHFPLTLESARPSHTSQYLCASLSGAGVTGARQFFGPGTRLTVL.

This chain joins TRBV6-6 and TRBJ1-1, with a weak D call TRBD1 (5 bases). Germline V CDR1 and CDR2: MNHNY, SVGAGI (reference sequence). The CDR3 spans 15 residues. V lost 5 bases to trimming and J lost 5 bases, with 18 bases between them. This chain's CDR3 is CASSLLAGVGTEAFF. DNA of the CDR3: TGTGCCAGCAGTCTACTCGCGGGGGTTGGGACTGAAGCTTTCTTT.